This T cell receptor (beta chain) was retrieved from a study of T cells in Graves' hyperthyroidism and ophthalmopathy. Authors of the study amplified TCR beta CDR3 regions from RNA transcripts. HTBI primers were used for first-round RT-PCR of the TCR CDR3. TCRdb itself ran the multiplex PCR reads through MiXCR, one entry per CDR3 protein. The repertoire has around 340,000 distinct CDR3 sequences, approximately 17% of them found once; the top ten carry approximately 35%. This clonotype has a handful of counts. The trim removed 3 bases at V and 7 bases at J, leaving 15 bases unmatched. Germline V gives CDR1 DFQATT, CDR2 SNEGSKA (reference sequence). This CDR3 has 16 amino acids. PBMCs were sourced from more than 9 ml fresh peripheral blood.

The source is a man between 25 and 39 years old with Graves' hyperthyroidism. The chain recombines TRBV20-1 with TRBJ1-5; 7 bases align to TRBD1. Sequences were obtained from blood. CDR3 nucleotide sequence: TGCAGTGCTAGGGTAGGGACAGCGAGGGGGGACCAGCCCCAGCATTTT. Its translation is CSARVGTARGDQPQHF.